The following is a T cell receptor gamma chain sequence with its context. Its specific antigen is unknown. Per-base quality was not reported, and no clone a single base away is much larger than it. The sample is drawn from a study of human gamma delta and Vdelta1 T cells listed by TCRdb under 2018. About the study as a whole: Delta One T cells, Vd1+ gamma-delta T cells, were investigated in the study as cytotoxic effectors against acute myeloid leukemia.

The method was PCR. The sequencer was an Illumina MiSeq. TCRdb called clones from the public reads with CATT, and repeated DNA sequences were later combined into one row. The sample includes 3,900 or so gamma-chain clones, with approximately 15% observed a single time. The top ten clones comprise approximately 7% of the sample. Summary of the overall study and its limitations: Polyclonality and broad cytotoxic targeting of acute myeloid leukemia were reported for Delta One T cells.

V loses 0 bases at its end and J loses 9 bases; junction bases beyond the gene matches: 5. CDR1 and CDR2 are drawn from the germline V gene: EGSNGY, YDSYNSKV. The CDR3 covers 12 residues, taking in both the cysteine and the phenylalanine. The DNA shown is the 36-base CDR3, in frame from base 1. The sequencing input was Vdelta1 gamma-delta T cells from blood grown in culture (DOT cells). Read against the paper, the sample's cell subset or site label means: Delta One T cells, in vitro expanded/differentiated Vd1+ gamma-delta T cells. The sequence joins TRGV2 to TRGJ1 or TRGJ2. The receptor comes from a human donor in good health. The bases read TGTGCCACCTGGGACGGGGCTGGTAAGAAACTCTTT. Translated, it gives CATWDGAGKKLF.